Described below is a single T cell receptor beta chain sequence and its context. The data were obtained in a study of T cell responses to AZD1222 COVID-19 vaccine. V shed 5 bases and J 2 bases; nucleotides not matched to a gene: 6. CDR3 length equals 15 residues. Germline loops: CDR1 SGHTA, CDR2 FQGTGA. Sequencing used immunoSEQ multiplex PCR; TCRdb keeps in-frame clones, though not all of them. The top ten clones hold approximately 1.5% of a sample with roughly 96,000 clones, approximately 90% of them seen once. The receptor was isolated from an adult in good health. Sequenced here: peripheral blood, sampled on day 0 of AZD1222 vaccination. V is TRBV7-3 and J is TRBJ2-1; 7 positions match TRBD2. The CDR3 DNA reads TGTGCCAGCAGCCCATCGGGACTAACCTACAATGAGCAGTTCTTC. It codes for CASSPSGLTYNEQFF.